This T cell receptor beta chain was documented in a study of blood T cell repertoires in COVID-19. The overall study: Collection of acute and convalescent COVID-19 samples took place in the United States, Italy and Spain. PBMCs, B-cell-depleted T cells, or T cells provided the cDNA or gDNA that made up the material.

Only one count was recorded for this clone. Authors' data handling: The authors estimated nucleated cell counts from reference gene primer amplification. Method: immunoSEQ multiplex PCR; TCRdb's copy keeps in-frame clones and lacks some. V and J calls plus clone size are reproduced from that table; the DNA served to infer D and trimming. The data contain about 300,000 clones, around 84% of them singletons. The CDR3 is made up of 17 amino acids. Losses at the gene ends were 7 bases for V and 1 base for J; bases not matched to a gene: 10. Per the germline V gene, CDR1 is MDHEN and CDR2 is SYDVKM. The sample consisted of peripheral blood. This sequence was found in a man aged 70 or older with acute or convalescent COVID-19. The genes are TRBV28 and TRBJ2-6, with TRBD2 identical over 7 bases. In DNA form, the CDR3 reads TGTGCCAGCAAGGGAGGGCTAGGGCGTTCTGGGGCCAACGTCCTGACTTTC. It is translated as CASKGGLGRSGANVLTF. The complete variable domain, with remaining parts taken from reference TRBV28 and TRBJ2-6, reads DVKVTQSSRYLVKRTGEKVFLECVQDMDHENMFWYRQDPGLGLRLIYFSYDVKMKEKGDIPEGYSVSREKKERFSLILESASTNQTSMYLCASKGGLGRSGANVLTFGAGSRLTVL.